One T cell receptor beta chain is described in this entry. Its specificity is not known. A read error may produce the germline difference seen at one junction end. The data are from a study of cytomegalovirus exposure and HLA in healthy donors. Study results and caveats: Common viral pathogens seemed, in a later analysis, to connect with several of the most significant clusters. Highly shared variants forming one cluster were likely a sequencing artifact. Indistinguishable V segments, including TRBV6-2 and TRBV6-3, were excluded. Altogether, 170 or so TCR beta chains were recorded as cytomegalovirus-associated.

60 Vbeta and 13 Jbeta primers were used in PCR. TCRdb's table, derived via immunoSEQ multiplex PCR, lists solely in-frame clones and lacks some. The repertoire includes a few hundred thousand clones, roughly 80% of them detected once, and about 3% sits in the top ten. This CDR3 region has 18 residues. Germline V gene sequence: CDR1 MDHEN, CDR2 SYDVKM. The source of this sequence is a man between 25 and 39 years old in good health and CMV-seronegative. Specimen: PBMCs. The rearrangement joins TRBV28 to TRBJ2-6, with 8 positions matching TRBD1. The CDR3, as DNA: TGTGCCAGCAGTTCCTACGGACAGGGAAGCTCTGGGGCCAGCGTCCTGACTTTC. Amino acid sequence: CASSSYGQGSSGASVLTF.